This TCR beta chain was retrieved from a study of somatic mutations in cytotoxic T cells in rheumatoid arthritis. Across the whole study: Collection of patient blood (roughly 31 ml EDTA) took place right after diagnosis, before any treatment.

Positive magnetic bead selection was used to isolate CD4+ and CD8+ cells; purity was checked by flow cytometry. Whole-study findings and limits: Neither rheumatoid arthritis patients nor age-matched healthy controls had significantly different CD8+ T-cell clonality from the other group.

Details on this clone: Antigen specificity is unknown.

The ends were cut back, 1 base at V and 4 bases at J, with 13 bases in the middle. CDR3 length: 15 amino acids. Germline CDR1 reads MGHRA; CDR2 reads YSYEKL. Clones were read by immunoSEQ multiplex PCR, and TCRdb kept only the in-frame ones, dropping some. The sample consists of approximately 11,000 clones, 75% to 95% of them appearing once. This clonotype was sampled from a woman younger than 35 with rheumatoid arthritis. The sample comprised CD8+ T cells sorted from blood. This chain joins TRBV4-1 and TRBJ1-2; D is uncertain. The CDR3, as DNA: TGCGCCAGCAGCCAAGCCTACAGCTCCTCCTATGGCTACACCTTC. It encodes CASSQAYSSSYGYTF.